This T cell receptor (beta chain) is drawn from a study of blood T cell repertoires in COVID-19. Study as a whole: COVID-19 samples from acute and convalescent phases originated in the United States, Italy and Spain. T cells, B-cell-depleted T cells, or PBMCs supplied cDNA or gDNA.

Libraries were prepared by immunoSEQ multiplex PCR; TCRdb keeps only in-frame clonotypes and omits some of them. The table has tens of thousands of clones, roughly nine tenths seen once; the top ten hold under 55%. This clone was observed a handful of times. CDR1 and CDR2 from the germline V gene are SGHNT and YYREEE (reference sequence). The CDR3 runs to 13 residues. Between the trimmed V and J ends, which lost 4 bases and 0 bases, there was a span of 8 bases. This receptor was identified in a human donor with acute or convalescent COVID-19. The donor label of this sample is uncertain. The sequenced sample was peripheral blood. The chain links TRBV5-4 to TRBJ2-7; D call uncertain. The CDR3 bases are TGTGCCAGCAGCCCAAGCCGCTCCTACGAGCAGTACTTC. Its translation is CASSPSRSYEQYF.